This T cell receptor (beta chain) was recovered during a study of cytomegalovirus exposure and HLA in healthy donors. Turning to the study itself: Among about 400 genotyped donors, approximately 80% fell in the Caucasian-associated ancestry cluster.

V gave up 3 bases and J gave up 10 bases; unmatched junction bases: 11. This CDR3 comprises 15 residues. Germline CDR1 MRHNA, CDR2 SNTAGT. Remarks on this clone: Its antigen is currently unknown.

Unrecorded immune exposures were likely, despite nominal health at sampling. Study-wide results and limits: Researchers reported in a later analysis that a missense DCLRE1C variant was tied to TCR beta V- and J-gene trimming.

Amplification used 60 Vbeta primers and 13 Jbeta primers. Clones were sequenced by immunoSEQ multiplex PCR, and TCRdb holds only the in-frame ones, with some missing. The sample carries about 110,000 clones, under 85% recorded once. This receptor was obtained from a man under 40 in good health and CMV-seropositive. The chain employs TRBV6-4 and TRBJ2-1; 8 bases line up with TRBD1. Sequenced material: PBMCs. The CDR3 DNA follows: TGTGCCAGCAGTGATAGTGACAGGGGCCTGGGGGAGCAGTTCTTC. Protein sequence: CASSDSDRGLGEQFF.